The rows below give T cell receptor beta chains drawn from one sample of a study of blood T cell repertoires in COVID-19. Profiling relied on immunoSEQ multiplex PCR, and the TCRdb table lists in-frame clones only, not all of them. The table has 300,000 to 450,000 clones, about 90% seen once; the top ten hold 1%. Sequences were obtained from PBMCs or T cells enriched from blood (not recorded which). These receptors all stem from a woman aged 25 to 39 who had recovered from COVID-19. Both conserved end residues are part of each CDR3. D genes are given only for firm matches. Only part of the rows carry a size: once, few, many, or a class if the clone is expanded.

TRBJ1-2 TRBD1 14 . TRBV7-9 TGTGCCAGCAGACTCGGACAGGTCGGGACTGAATACACCTTC CASRLGQVGTEYTF
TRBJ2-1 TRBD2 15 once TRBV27 TGTGCCAGCAGGCCTAGCGGGGGGGCCATATATGAGCAGTTCTTC CASRPSGGAIYEQFF
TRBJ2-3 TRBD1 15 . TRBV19 TGTGCCAGTAGTACGACAGGGGCTAACACAGATACGCAGTATTTT CASSTTGANTDTQYF
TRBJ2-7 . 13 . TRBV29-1 TGCAGCGTTGGGGGCAACGGGGGTTACGAGCAGTACTTC CSVGGNGGYEQYF
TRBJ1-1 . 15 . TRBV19 TGTGCCAGTAGTAGGAGGAAGTCGGGGGACACTGAAGCTTTCTTT CASSRRKSGDTEAFF
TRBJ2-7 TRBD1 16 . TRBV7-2 TGTGCCAGCAGCTTAGATAGGGACAGGTTCTCCTACGAGCAGTACTTC CASSLDRDRFSYEQYF
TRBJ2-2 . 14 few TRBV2 TGTGCCAGCAGGGAGATAGCTGACACCGGGGAGCTGTTTTTT CASREIADTGELFF
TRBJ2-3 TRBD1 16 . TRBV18 TGTGCCAGCTCACCATTGGGGACAGGGGGCAAAGATACGCAGTATTTT CASSPLGTGGKDTQYF
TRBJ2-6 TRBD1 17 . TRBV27 TGTGCCAGCAGTGTCCGGGACAGGGGGACTGGGGCCAACGTCCTGACTTTC CASSVRDRGTGANVLTF
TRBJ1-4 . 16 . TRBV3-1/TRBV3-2 TGTGCCAGCAGCCAAGATGGAGGAGCAACTAATGAAAAACTGTTTTTT CASSQDGGATNEKLFF
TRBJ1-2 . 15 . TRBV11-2 TGTGCCAGCAGCCTGGGGGCGGGGGATATTTATGGCTACACCTTC CASSLGAGDIYGYTF
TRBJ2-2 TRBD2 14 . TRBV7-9 TGTGCCAGCAGCTTTCGACTAGCTAACGGGGAGCTGTTTTTT CASSFRLANGELFF
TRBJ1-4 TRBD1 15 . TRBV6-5 TGTGCCAGCAGTCGGGATAGCAGGGGGCATGAAAAACTGTTTTTT CASSRDSRGHEKLFF
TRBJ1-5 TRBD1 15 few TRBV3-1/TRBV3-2 TGTGCCAGCAGCCAAGGTTCAGGGGGCGGTCAGCCCCAGCATTTT CASSQGSGGGQPQHF
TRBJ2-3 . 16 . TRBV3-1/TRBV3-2 TGTGCCAGCAGCCAAGATATAGGGGGGGGCCCGAATACGCAGTATTTT CASSQDIGGGPNTQYF
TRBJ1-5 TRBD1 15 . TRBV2 TGTGCCAGCAGTAGGGACAGGGAAAGCAATCAGCCCCAGCATTTT CASSRDRESNQPQHF
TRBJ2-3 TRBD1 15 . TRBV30 TGTGCCTGGGGCCCCACAGGGGGAAGGACAGATACGCAGTATTTT CAWGPTGGRTDTQYF
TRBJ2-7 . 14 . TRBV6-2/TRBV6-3 TGTGCCAGCAGTTATCGGGGGAGCTCCTACGAGCAGTACTTC CASSYRGSSYEQYF
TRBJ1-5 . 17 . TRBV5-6 TGTGCCAGCAGCTTGGGGAGAGCAAGATTTGGAAATCAGCCCCAGCATTTT CASSLGRARFGNQPQHF
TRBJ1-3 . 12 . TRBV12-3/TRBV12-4 TGTGCCAGCAGTCTCTCTGGAAACACCATATATTTT CASSLSGNTIYF
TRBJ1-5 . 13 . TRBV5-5 TGTGCCAGCAGCTTATCCCCCCTTTGGCCCCAGCATTTT CASSLSPLWPQHF
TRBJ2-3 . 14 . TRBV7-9 TGTGCCAGCAGTCGAGGCCTTAGCACAGATACGCAGTATTTT CASSRGLSTDTQYF
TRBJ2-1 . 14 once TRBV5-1 TGCGCCAGCAGCTTGGCTGGACAGCAGGACCAGCAGTTCTTC CASSLAGQQDQQFF
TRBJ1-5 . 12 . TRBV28 TGTGCCAGCAGCAAGGAGGATCAGCCCCAGCATTTT CASSKEDQPQHF
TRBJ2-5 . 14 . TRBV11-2 TGTGCCAGCAGCTTTAATAGCGGACAAGAGACCCAGTACTTC CASSFNSGQETQYF
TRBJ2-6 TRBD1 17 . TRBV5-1 TGCGCCAGCAGCTTGGTGGGGACAGTCTCTGGGGCCAACGTCCTGACTTTC CASSLVGTVSGANVLTF
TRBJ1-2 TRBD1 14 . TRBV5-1 TGCGCCAGCAGCCCCGGACAGGGGATCTATGGCTACACCTTC CASSPGQGIYGYTF
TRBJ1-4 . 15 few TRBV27 TGTGCCAGCAGTTTAGGCAGGGCTGGGGATGAAAAACTGTTTTTT CASSLGRAGDEKLFF
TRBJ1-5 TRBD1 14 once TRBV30 TGTGCCTGGTCCCGGGACAGTAGCAATCAGCCCCAGCATTTT CAWSRDSSNQPQHF
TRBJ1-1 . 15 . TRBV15 TGTGCCACCAGCAGGGAACGGGTGCCGAACACTGAAGCTTTCTTT CATSRERVPNTEAFF
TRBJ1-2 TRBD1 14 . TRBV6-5 TGTGCCAGCAGTTCCGGACAGGGGAACTATGGCTACACCTTC CASSSGQGNYGYTF
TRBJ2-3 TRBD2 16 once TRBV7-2 TGTGCCAGCAGCTTAGCGGGCGGGGGGGCCCGAGATACGCAGTATTTT CASSLAGGGARDTQYF
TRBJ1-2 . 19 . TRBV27 TGTGCCAGCAGTTTACTCAGGGCGGGATTGAGACCCCAGAACTATGGCTACACCTTC CASSLLRAGLRPQNYGYTF
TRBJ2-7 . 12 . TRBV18 TGTGCCAGCTCACCAGACAGCTACGAGCAGTACTTC CASSPDSYEQYF
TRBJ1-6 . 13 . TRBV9 TGTGCCAGCAGCGTAGCCGGGAATTCACCCCTCCACTTT CASSVAGNSPLHF
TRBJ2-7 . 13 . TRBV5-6 TGTGCCAGCAGCTTGGAGTGGAGCTACGAGCAGTACTTC CASSLEWSYEQYF
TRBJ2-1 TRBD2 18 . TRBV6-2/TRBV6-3 TGTGCCAGCAGTTACTCGTCAAAGCGGGGGAAACACTACAATGAGCAGTTCTTC CASSYSSKRGKHYNEQFF
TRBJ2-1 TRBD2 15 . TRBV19 TGTGCCAGTAGTATTCTCCTAGCGGGGGTTGGGGAGCAGTTCTTC CASSILLAGVGEQFF
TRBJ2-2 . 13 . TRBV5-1 TGCGCCAGCAGCTCAGAGGGTGTCGGGGAGCTGTTTTTT CASSSEGVGELFF
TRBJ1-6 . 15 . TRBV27 TGTGCCAGCAGTACAATGGGCAGAAATAATTCACCCCTCCACTTT CASSTMGRNNSPLHF
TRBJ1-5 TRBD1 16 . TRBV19 TGTGCCAGTAGTCCCCAGGACAGGGGGGCCGTGAGGCCCCAGCATTTT CASSPQDRGAVRPQHF
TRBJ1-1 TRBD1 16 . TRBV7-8 TGTGCCAGCAGCTTAGTCCCCAGGGGGCTGAACACTGAAGCTTTCTTT CASSLVPRGLNTEAFF